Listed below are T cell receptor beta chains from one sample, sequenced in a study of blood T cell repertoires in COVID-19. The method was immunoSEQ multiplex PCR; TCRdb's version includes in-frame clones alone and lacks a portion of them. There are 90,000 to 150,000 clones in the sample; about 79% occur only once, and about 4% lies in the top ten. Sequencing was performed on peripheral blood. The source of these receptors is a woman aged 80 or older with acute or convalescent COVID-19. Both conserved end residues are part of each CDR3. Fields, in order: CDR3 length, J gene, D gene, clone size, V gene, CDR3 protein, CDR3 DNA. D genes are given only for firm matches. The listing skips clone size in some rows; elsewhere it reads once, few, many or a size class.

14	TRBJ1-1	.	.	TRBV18	CASSSPFRNTEAFF	TGTGCCAGCTCATCCCCTTTCCGGAACACTGAAGCTTTCTTT
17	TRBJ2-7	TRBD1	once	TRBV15	CATSREPDRGDSYEQYF	TGTGCCACCAGCAGGGAGCCTGACAGGGGTGATTCCTACGAGCAGTACTTC
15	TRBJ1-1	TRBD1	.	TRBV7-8	CASSALQGANTEAFF	TGTGCCAGCAGCGCCCTACAGGGGGCGAACACTGAAGCTTTCTTT
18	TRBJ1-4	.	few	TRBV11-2	CASSPPLGGYGTNEKLFF	TGTGCCAGCAGCCCCCCACTGGGGGGGTATGGGACTAATGAAAAACTGTTTTTT
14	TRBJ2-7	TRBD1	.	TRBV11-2	CASSSGTGNLEQYF	TGTGCCAGCAGCTCCGGGACAGGGAATCTCGAGCAGTACTTC
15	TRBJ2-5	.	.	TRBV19	CASSIPGEGWETQYF	TGTGCCAGTAGTATACCGGGAGAGGGGTGGGAGACCCAGTACTTC
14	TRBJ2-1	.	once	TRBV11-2	CASSLNLANNEQFF	TGTGCCAGCAGCTTAAACCTAGCCAACAATGAGCAGTTCTTC
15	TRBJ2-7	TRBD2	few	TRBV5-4	CASSLGQRGEGEQYF	TGTGCCAGCAGCTTGGGGCAACGGGGGGAAGGCGAGCAGTACTTC
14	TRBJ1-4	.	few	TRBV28	CASSSQQINEKLFF	TGTGCCAGCAGTTCTCAACAGATTAATGAAAAACTGTTTTTT
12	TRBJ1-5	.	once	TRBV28	CASTYSNQPQHF	TGTGCCAGCACCTATAGCAATCAGCCCCAGCATTTT
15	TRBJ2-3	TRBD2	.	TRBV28	CASSSPSGGSFTQYF	TGTGCCAGCAGTTCCCCTAGCGGGGGCAGCTTCACGCAGTATTTT
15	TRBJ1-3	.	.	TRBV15	CATSRVQGGGNTIYF	TGTGCCACCAGCAGAGTCCAGGGAGGTGGAAACACCATATATTTT
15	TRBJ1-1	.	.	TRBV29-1	CSVDLSQGWGAEAFF	TGCAGCGTTGACCTATCACAGGGATGGGGTGCTGAAGCTTTCTTT
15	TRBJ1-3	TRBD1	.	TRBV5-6	CASSSGTGSGNTIYF	TGTGCCAGCAGTTCCGGGACAGGCTCTGGAAACACCATATATTTT
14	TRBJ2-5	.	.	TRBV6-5	CASRTTGNRETQYF	TGTGCCAGCAGGACTACAGGGAATAGAGAGACCCAGTACTTC
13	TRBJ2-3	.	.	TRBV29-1	CSVPPPSSGAQYF	TGCAGCGTTCCCCCGCCCAGTAGCGGAGCGCAGTATTTT
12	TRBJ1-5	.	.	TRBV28	CATLGVYQPQHF	TGTGCCACCCTAGGGGTGTATCAGCCCCAGCATTTT
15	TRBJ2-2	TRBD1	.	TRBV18	CASSPWTGNNGELFF	TGTGCCAGCTCACCATGGACAGGGAACAACGGGGAGCTGTTTTTT
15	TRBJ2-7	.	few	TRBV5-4	CASSLRQGSSYEQYF	TGTGCCAGCAGCTTGAGGCAGGGGAGTTCCTACGAGCAGTACTTC